Listed below are T cell receptor beta chains from one sample, sequenced in a study of cytomegalovirus exposure and HLA in healthy donors. Some clones are missing from TCRdb's copy, which holds only in-frame ones; the method was immunoSEQ multiplex PCR. The profile shows 200,000 to 250,000 clones, around 80% of them singletons. Sequenced material: PBMCs. These receptors originate from a male donor in good health and CMV-seronegative. CDR3s include the opening cysteine and the closing phenylalanine or tryptophan. D genes are given only for firm matches. Expanded clones get a size class; other rows say once, few or many, or leave the size out.

TRBV10-2	-	TRBJ2-1	17	TRBD2	TGCGCCAGCAGTGAGTCTGACTTTGGGCTAGCGGGCAATGAGCAGTTCTTC	CASSESDFGLAGNEQFF
TRBV5-1	-	TRBJ1-2	13	-	TGCGCCAGCAGCTTGGGGCTGGACTATGGCTACACCTTC	CASSLGLDYGYTF
TRBV18	once	TRBJ2-5	12	-	TGTGCCAGCTCACAGGCTAGAGAGACCCAGTACTTC	CASSQARETQYF
TRBV13	-	TRBJ1-2	14	-	TGTGCCAGCAGCGTCCGGGGGGGTAGGCATGGCTACACCTTC	CASSVRGGRHGYTF
TRBV21-1	once	TRBJ1-2	17	-	TGTGCCAGCAGCAAAGAGGTCAGGGGCAATGGAAACTATGGCTACACCTTC	CASSKEVRGNGNYGYTF
TRBV6-5	-	TRBJ1-1	15	-	TGTGCCAGCAGAACTTACACCGGGAAGAACACTGAAGCTTTCTTT	CASRTYTGKNTEAFF
TRBV27	-	TRBJ2-6	16	-	TGTGCCAGCAGCCCCCGACAGAACTCTGGGGCCAACGTCCTGACTTTC	CASSPRQNSGANVLTF
TRBV10-3	-	TRBJ2-7	14	-	TGTGCCATCAGTGAGCAACCCAGGGGCTACGAGCAGTACTTC	CAISEQPRGYEQYF
TRBV7-3	few	TRBJ1-5	15	TRBD1	TGTGCCAGCAGCCCCAGCGCCAGGGGGAGGCAGCCCCAGCATTTT	CASSPSARGRQPQHF
TRBV18	-	TRBJ2-1	17	TRBD2	TGTGCCAGCTCACCACCCGCGGGGGGACTGGAGTTCAATGAGCAGTTCTTC	CASSPPAGGLEFNEQFF
TRBV27	-	TRBJ1-2	14	TRBD1	TGTGCCAGCAGTTTGGGACAGTTTAACTATGGCTACACCTTC	CASSLGQFNYGYTF
TRBV5-1	-	TRBJ2-7	15	TRBD2	TGCGCCAGCAGCTTGGCTAGCGGGGCCACCTACGAGCAGTACTTC	CASSLASGATYEQYF
TRBV5-6	once	TRBJ2-3	14	-	TGTGCCAGCAGGCTGCGGGGAGGCACAGATACGCAGTATTTT	CASRLRGGTDTQYF
TRBV5-6	few	TRBJ1-1	15	TRBD1	TGTGCCAGCAGCTTGTACTCAGGGGGCGACACTGAAGCTTTCTTT	CASSLYSGGDTEAFF
TRBV2	-	TRBJ2-5	15	TRBD1	TGTGCCAGCAGAACGAACAGGGGGCTTACGGAGACCCAGTACTTC	CASRTNRGLTETQYF
TRBV5-1	-	TRBJ1-1	12	-	TGCGCCAGCAGCTTGGTGGGCGATGGAGCTTTCTTT	CASSLVGDGAFF
TRBV6-5	-	TRBJ2-3	14	TRBD2	TGTGCCAGCGGACTTAGCGGGAGAACAGATACGCAGTATTTT	CASGLSGRTDTQYF
TRBV14	-	TRBJ1-4	15	-	TGTGCCAGCAGCCAAGAGTACTGGGGGCGAGAAAAACTGTTTTTT	CASSQEYWGREKLFF
TRBV14	-	TRBJ1-2	16	-	TGTGCCAGCAGCCAAGTGGGGGGGGAAAAGGACTATGGCTACACCTTC	CASSQVGGEKDYGYTF
TRBV7-9	-	TRBJ1-2	13	-	TGTGCCAGCAGCTTAGGTGGGGGCCTGGGCTACACCTTC	CASSLGGGLGYTF
TRBV15	-	TRBJ2-3	12	-	TGTGCCATCTCAAGGGCGGGACTTACGCAGTATTTT	CAISRAGLTQYF
TRBV7-3	-	TRBJ2-2	17	-	TGTGCCAGCAGCTTAACCGATCGGGGGGCTTACACCGGGGAGCTGTTTTTT	CASSLTDRGAYTGELFF
TRBV29-1	-	TRBJ2-7	14	TRBD2	TGCAGCGTGTTACTAGCGGACTCTCTCTACGAGCAGTACTTC	CSVLLADSLYEQYF
TRBV2	-	TRBJ2-7	13	-	TGTGCCAGCAGTGCCGGGGAGGTGGACGAGCAGTACTTC	CASSAGEVDEQYF
TRBV27	-	TRBJ1-3	15	-	TGTGCCAGCAGTTTATCCTCCAGCTCTGGAAACACCATATATTTT	CASSLSSSSGNTIYF
TRBV13	-	TRBJ2-7	15	TRBD1	TGTGCCAGCAGCTCAGACGGGACAGCCTACCACGAGCAGTACTTC	CASSSDGTAYHEQYF
TRBV6-5	-	TRBJ2-7	13	-	TGTGCCAGCAGTAGACACCGCTCCTACGAGCAGTACTTC	CASSRHRSYEQYF
TRBV2	-	TRBJ2-2	16	TRBD2	TGTGCCAGCATGGGACAGGGACTAGCGGGCACCGGGGAGCTGTTTTTT	CASMGQGLAGTGELFF
TRBV6-6	few	TRBJ2-7	15	TRBD2	TGTGCCAGCAGCCCCCGGACTAGCGGGAGATACGAGCAGTACTTC	CASSPRTSGRYEQYF
TRBV10-1	-	TRBJ2-3	16	TRBD2	TGCGCCAGCAGTGAAAGCGGGAGGGCCGGGACAGATACGCAGTATTTT	CASSESGRAGTDTQYF
TRBV6-6	few	TRBJ2-1	15	-	TGTGCCAGCACCCTCGTGCGGCTAACCTACAATGAGCAGTTCTTC	CASTLVRLTYNEQFF
TRBV28	-	TRBJ2-1	14	TRBD2	TGTGCCAGCGGACTACTAGCGGGAGGCAATGAGCAGTTCTTC	CASGLLAGGNEQFF
TRBV5-1	-	TRBJ2-1	15	-	TGCGCCAGCAGCTCGGCGGTGGGAGCGATTGATGAGCAGTTCTTC	CASSSAVGAIDEQFF
TRBV5-6	-	TRBJ1-1	14	TRBD1	TGTGCCAGCAGCCCAGGACAGGGAGGCACTGAAGCTTTCTTT	CASSPGQGGTEAFF
TRBV2	-	TRBJ2-2	17	TRBD2	TGTGCCAGCAGAGGGGGACTAGCGGGAATTTTCCCCGGGGAGCTGTTTTTT	CASRGGLAGIFPGELFF
TRBV19	-	TRBJ2-5	11	-	TGTGCCAGTAGCCAACAAGAGACCCAGTACTTC	CASSQQETQYF
TRBV19	-	TRBJ2-7	16	-	TGTGCCAGTAGTATAGGTCGGGGGGCTTTAGCCTACGAGCAGTACTTC	CASSIGRGALAYEQYF
TRBV5-1	-	TRBJ2-7	15	-	TGCGCCAGCAAATCTAACGAGGGAACAAACTACGAGCAGTACTTC	CASKSNEGTNYEQYF
TRBV29-1	-	TRBJ2-7	14	TRBD1	TGCAGCGTTGAAGGGGACAGGGTTCCCTACGAGCAGTACTTC	CSVEGDRVPYEQYF
TRBV7-9	-	TRBJ2-1	17	TRBD2	TGTGCCAGCAGCTTACGTCCGGGCGGGAGGTCCTACAATGAGCAGTTCTTC	CASSLRPGGRSYNEQFF
TRBV6-1	few	TRBJ1-1	12	TRBD1	TGTGCCAGCACGGACAGGGGCCGGGAAGCTTTCTTT	CASTDRGREAFF
TRBV7-9	-	TRBJ2-5	14	TRBD1	TGTGCCAGCAGCTTCGGACAGGGTTATGAGACCCAGTACTTC	CASSFGQGYETQYF
TRBV19	-	TRBJ1-2	19	TRBD1	TGTGCCAGTAGTCCCCGTTCTACTAGACAGGGGGAATGGAGCTATGGCTACACCTTC	CASSPRSTRQGEWSYGYTF
TRBV6-5	-	TRBJ2-5	14	TRBD1	TGTGCCAGCAGTGACCAGGGACAGCAAGAGACCCAGTACTTC	CASSDQGQQETQYF
TRBV14	-	TRBJ2-7	11	-	TGTGCCAGCAGCCAGAGGAGCGAGCAGTACTTC	CASSQRSEQYF